These T cell receptor beta chains were read from a single sample in a study of blood T cell repertoires in COVID-19. TCRdb's copy holds only in-frame clones and misses some; the assay was immunoSEQ multiplex PCR. Among fewer than 300,000 clones listed, more than 65% were seen once. Input material: peripheral blood. The receptors come from a young woman with acute or convalescent COVID-19. The CDR3 runs from the conserved cysteine through the conserved F or W. A D gene is named only where the DNA matches it firmly. Size is stated for part of the rows, as once, few or many counts, or as a class when the clone is expanded.

>.|TRBJ1-2|.|TRBV20-1
TGCAGTGCTAGTCCCCAGGGCCAACCTTTCTATGGCTACACCTTC
CSASPQGQPFYGYTF
>.|TRBJ2-1|once|TRBV11-2
TGTGCCAGCAGCTTAGATGTGAGCGGTTTGAATGAGCAGTTCTTC
CASSLDVSGLNEQFF
>TRBD2|TRBJ2-7|.|TRBV5-5
TGTGCCAGCAGCTTGTGGGGACTAGCCCCCTACGAGCAGTACTTC
CASSLWGLAPYEQYF
>.|TRBJ2-3|few|TRBV3-1/TRBV3-2
TGTGCCAGCAGCCAAGATTTGAGAGATACGCAGTATTTT
CASSQDLRDTQYF
>.|TRBJ2-1|.|TRBV6-5
TGTGCCAGCAGGGGGGAGGCTACCTACAATGAGCAGTTCTTC
CASRGEATYNEQFF
>TRBD2|TRBJ2-1|.|TRBV5-4
TGTGCCAGCAGCTGGGGGACTAGCGATGAGCAGTTCTTC
CASSWGTSDEQFF
>.|TRBJ1-6|.|TRBV6-4
TGTGCCAGCAGTATTAGCCCGGATCCCCTCCACTTT
CASSISPDPLHF
>TRBD2|TRBJ2-1|.|TRBV4-3
TGCGCCAGCAGGGAGGGGTTAGCGGGAGGGCTCTATGAGCAGTTCTTC
CASREGLAGGLYEQFF
>.|TRBJ2-2|.|TRBV7-2
TGTGCCAGCAGCGTGGCGGGAAGGTTGACCGGGGAGCTGTTTTTT
CASSVAGRLTGELFF
>.|TRBJ1-1|.|TRBV6-5
TGTGCCAGCAGTTACTCGTCGGGGAAGACTGAAGCTTTCTTT
CASSYSSGKTEAFF
>.|TRBJ2-5|few|TRBV12-3/TRBV12-4
TGTGCCAGCAGTTTACAACTTTGGGAGACCCAGTACTTC
CASSLQLWETQYF
>TRBD2|TRBJ2-7|.|TRBV4-1
TGCGCCAGCAGCCAAGTCAACCAAGTAGGGACTAGCGGAACCTACGAGCAGTACTTC
CASSQVNQVGTSGTYEQYF
>.|TRBJ1-1|.|TRBV11-2
TGTGCCAGCAGCCAAGACCGCCACCGGGGCACTGAAGCTTTCTTT
CASSQDRHRGTEAFF
>.|TRBJ1-4|.|TRBV7-2
TGTGCCAGCAGCATACGCGGGGGCAGGGTGGATGAAAAACTGTTTTTT
CASSIRGGRVDEKLFF
>.|TRBJ2-3|.|TRBV7-2
TGTGCCAGCAGCTTAGTTCTGCGGTCGACCGATACGCAGTATTTT
CASSLVLRSTDTQYF
>TRBD1|TRBJ1-2|few|TRBV28
TGTGCCAGCAGTTTGGGGGACAGGGCTGAGCATGGCTACACCTTC
CASSLGDRAEHGYTF
>.|TRBJ2-3|once|TRBV6-5
TGTGCCAGCAGTTACGGGAGGCATACTAGCACAGATACGCAGTATTTT
CASSYGRHTSTDTQYF
>.|TRBJ1-2|.|TRBV20-1
TGCAGTGCTAGACAGGGAAATGGCTACACCTTC
CSARQGNGYTF
>.|TRBJ2-7|.|TRBV4-1
TGCGCCAGCAGCCAAGATAGGGGTTACTACGAGCAGTACTTC
CASSQDRGYYEQYF
>TRBD1|TRBJ1-2|.|TRBV28
TGTGCCAGCAGTTTAACAGGGGAGCGGGGCTACACCTTC
CASSLTGERGYTF
>.|TRBJ1-1|.|TRBV21-1
TGTGCCAGGAGGTCGGCACGGTACACTGAAGCTTTCTTT
CARRSARYTEAFF
>TRBD2|TRBJ2-7|.|TRBV13
TGTGCCAGCAGCGCCCTGGCTAGCGGATACGAGCAGTACTTC
CASSALASGYEQYF
>.|TRBJ1-6|.|TRBV30
TGTGCCTGGAGCGCGGGGGCAAGGTCACCCCTCCACTTT
CAWSAGARSPLHF
>.|TRBJ2-5|.|TRBV27
TGTGCCAGCAGTTTATCGGTTAGGGGAGGAACCCAGTACTTC
CASSLSVRGGTQYF
>TRBD1|TRBJ2-3|.|TRBV15
TGTGCCACCAGCAGGACGACAGGGGAGAGTACGCAGTATTTT
CATSRTTGESTQYF
>TRBD1|TRBJ1-1|.|TRBV18
TGTGCCAGCTCACTTTATCCTGACAGGGGCACTGAAGCTTTCTTT
CASSLYPDRGTEAFF
>.|TRBJ1-3|.|TRBV6-5
TGTGCCAGCAGTTACTCGGGGCGTCCTGGAAACACCATATATTTT
CASSYSGRPGNTIYF
>TRBD1|TRBJ1-6|.|TRBV6-5
TGTGCCAGCAGCCCCAAGGCGACAGGGTCTTCACCCCTCCACTTT
CASSPKATGSSPLHF
>.|TRBJ1-4|.|TRBV3-1/TRBV3-2
TGTGCCAGCAGCCAAGTTCAGGGTTGGGAAAAACTGTTTTTT
CASSQVQGWEKLFF
>.|TRBJ2-7|.|TRBV7-6
TGTGCCAGCAGCCCCCGCGCGGCGGTACAGGGCAGCTCCTACGAGCAGTACTTC
CASSPRAAVQGSSYEQYF
>TRBD1|TRBJ1-4|.|TRBV27
TGTGCCAGCAGTTTATCGCAGACAGGGAGGAATGAAAAACTGTTTTTT
CASSLSQTGRNEKLFF
>.|TRBJ1-2|.|TRBV4-3
TGCGCCAGCAGCCAAGAAGGGGAGGCCTATGGCTACACCTTC
CASSQEGEAYGYTF
>TRBD2|TRBJ2-1|.|TRBV6-5
TGTGCCAGCGGGAGGGGAAACAATGAGCAGTTCTTC
CASGRGNNEQFF
>TRBD2|TRBJ2-7|.|TRBV28
TGTGCCAGCAGTTTATGGTCTAGCGGGAGAAGGGAGCAGTACTTC
CASSLWSSGRREQYF
>.|TRBJ1-3|.|TRBV28
TGTGCCAGCAGCAATATCCGGGGGCCCGGGGGGGTCTCCGGAAACACCATATATTTT
CASSNIRGPGGVSGNTIYF
>TRBD1|TRBJ2-2|.|TRBV29-1
TGCAGCCCCCTTACAGGGGGCGATGACGGGGAGCTGTTTTTT
CSPLTGGDDGELFF
>.|TRBJ2-1|few|TRBV11-2
TGTGCCACCACCAGCGGTTCCTACAATGAGCAGTTCTTC
CATTSGSYNEQFF
>TRBD2|TRBJ2-7|once|TRBV5-4
TGTGCCAGCAGCCCGGGACTAGCGACGAGCTCCTACGAGCAGTACTTC
CASSPGLATSSYEQYF
>TRBD1|TRBJ2-7|.|TRBV6-5
TGTGCCAGCAGTTACTCGGGACAGGGGGCTTACGAGCAGTACTTC
CASSYSGQGAYEQYF
>TRBD1|TRBJ2-7|.|TRBV4-1
TGCGCCAGCAGCAACCGGGACAGGGGTCTTTACGAGCAGTACTTC
CASSNRDRGLYEQYF
>.|TRBJ2-5|.|TRBV30
TGTGCCTGCTCCCGAGAGACCCAGTACTTC
CACSRETQYF
>.|TRBJ2-2|.|TRBV11-2
TGTGCCAGCAGCTTAGGAGTCTCCGGGGAGCTGTTTTTT
CASSLGVSGELFF
>.|TRBJ2-3|.|TRBV9
TGTGCCAGCAGCGTAGCCCTTGGGTACAGCGATACGCAGTATTTT
CASSVALGYSDTQYF
>TRBD2|TRBJ2-1|.|TRBV29-1
TGCAGCGTTGGGCTAGCGGGAGTAAACTCCTACAATGAGCAGTTCTTC
CSVGLAGVNSYNEQFF
>TRBD2|TRBJ2-7|once|TRBV7-9
TGTGCCAGCAGCTCCGGGACTAGCCCGGGTGGCTGGTACGAGCAGTACTTC
CASSSGTSPGGWYEQYF
>.|TRBJ2-3|.|TRBV4-1
TGCGCCAGCAGCCAAGAGTCTACTACAGATACGCAGTATTTT
CASSQESTTDTQYF
>TRBD1|TRBJ2-5|.|TRBV19
TGTGCCAGTATTGACGGCGGACAGGGGCAGGAGACCCAGTACTTC
CASIDGGQGQETQYF
>.|TRBJ1-1|.|TRBV20-1
TGCAGTGCCCCGCGGAACACTGAAGCTTTCTTT
CSAPRNTEAFF
>TRBD2|TRBJ2-1|.|TRBV5-1
TGCGCCAGCAGCATAGTAGGGCTAGCGGGAGTCCCCCTGAACAATGAGCAGTTCTTC
CASSIVGLAGVPLNNEQFF
>.|TRBJ2-5|few|TRBV4-3
TGCGCCAGCAGCCAAAACACTAAAGAGACCCAGTACTTC
CASSQNTKETQYF
>TRBD2|TRBJ2-1|.|TRBV15
TGTGCCACCACAGGACGGGAGGGAGTCTACAATGAGCAGTTCTTC
CATTGREGVYNEQFF
>.|TRBJ2-7|.|TRBV6-5
TGTGCCAGCAGTTCGGGAGAATACTCCTACGAGCAGTACTTC
CASSSGEYSYEQYF
>.|TRBJ2-3|.|TRBV7-6
TGTGCCAGCAGCTCGCGGCCCTCTAGCACAGATACGCAGTATTTT
CASSSRPSSTDTQYF
>TRBD1|TRBJ1-5|few|TRBV19
TGTGCCAGTCGAAGGGGACAGTCTAGCAATCAGCCCCAGCATTTT
CASRRGQSSNQPQHF
>.|TRBJ1-1|few|TRBV6-2/TRBV6-3
TGTGCCAGCAGCCACAGCTACACTGAAGCTTTCTTT
CASSHSYTEAFF